Sequencing of this T cell receptor (beta chain) was carried out in a study of blood T cell repertoires in COVID-19. For the study at large: Both acute and convalescent COVID-19 samples were obtained from the United States, Italy and Spain. T cells, B-cell-depleted T cells, or PBMCs supplied cDNA or gDNA.

V was pared by 1 base and J by 8 bases, with 1 base of the junction left unmatched. This CDR3 has 15 residues. The germline gives CDR1 KGHSH, CDR2 LQKENI. Per the study methods: Amplification of reference gene primers was used by the study to estimate nucleated cell counts. Clones were read by immunoSEQ multiplex PCR, and TCRdb kept only the in-frame ones, dropping some. Clone size and V and J calls were adopted from that table, with D and trimming inferred from the DNA. The sample contains 90,000 or so clones, around 79% of which appear only once. This clone was counted a few times. The sequence derives from a human donor in a cohort sampled during active COVID-19. The gene calls are TRBV18 and TRBJ2-3, with 15 bases aligning to TRBD2. Sequenced material: peripheral blood. As DNA, the CDR3 is TGTGCCAGCTCACCACAGGGACTAGCGGGAGGTACGCAGTATTTT. It yields the protein CASSPQGLAGGTQYF.